This T cell receptor beta chain stems from a study of OX40 agonist ivuxolimab in advanced cancers. For context, the study as a whole: Ivuxolimab was an agonistic, fully human IgG2 monoclonal antibody directed against OX40 (CD134), a costimulatory receptor. Partial responses occurred in three dose-escalation patients, of whom one had hepatocellular carcinoma and two had cutaneous melanoma. A male proportion of nearly 85% and a mean age of 60 years, ranging from 23 to 79, were recorded for the dose-escalation cohort. The monotherapy dose-escalation portion (N = 52 patients) of the phase I ivuxolimab trial is reported in the paper. Of the approximately 50 dose-escalation patients, hepatocellular carcinoma was present in around 20, melanoma in approximately 15, renal cell carcinoma in 9 and head and neck cancer in 9. Intravenous ivuxolimab was administered to patients every 2 weeks at six dose levels: 0.01, 0.1, 0.3, 1.5, 3 and 10 mg/kg. The point of sequencing TCRbeta in the periphery was to test whether ivuxolimab changed TCR sequence diversity and drove clonal T-cell expansion. Prior anti-PD-1, anti-PD-L1 or anti-CTLA-4 therapy was permitted, and 30% to 45% of dose-escalation patients had received checkpoint inhibitors. What the authors observed across the whole study: At doses of 0.1 to 3.0 mg/kg, clonal expansion of both CD4+ and CD8+ blood T cells was observed from baseline to week 6. Partial responders in the 0.1-3.0 mg/kg groups had among the lowest normalized peripheral clonal expansion, especially among CD8+ T cells. Which antigens the clonally expanded peripheral T cells were specific for was not determined. After ivuxolimab, CD8+ T cells had more expanded clones than CD4+ T cells on average. Low levels of normalized T-cell clonal expansion were also seen in some patients who did not respond.

CDR1 SGHVS and CDR2 FNYEAQ are derived from the germline V gene. V is pared back by 6 bases and J by 6 bases, with 20 bases lying between the germline termini. The CDR3 runs 16 amino acids, cysteine and phenylalanine included. Solely the CDR3 DNA is kept, with 48 bases framed from the first base. Note on this clone: This receptor's antigen is unknown. No much larger clonotype is one base removed from it; base qualities were not supplied.

Genomic DNA was extracted from sorted cells for sequencing of the TCRbeta CDR3 region. The immunoSEQ Assay was used for sequencing of TCRbeta CDR3 regions. In its TCRdb copy, this immuneACCESS table keeps in-frame sequences only and misses some clones. Where compared with another copy, unresolved V genes explain less than half of these, and the others have no known cause. For this sample there are 72,000 or so clones; 87% appear just once. Approximately 1.2% of the sample goes to the ten largest clones. Patients with autoimmune disease history or receiving systemic immunosuppression were excluded from the trial. Peripheral blood for TCR sequencing was collected from all dose cohorts at baseline, on cycle 4 day 1, and on cycle 7 day 1. The samples were drawn from a first-in-human, open-label, multicenter phase I dose-escalation trial of ivuxolimab. Adults with locally advanced or metastatic melanoma, renal cell, hepatocellular, or head and neck squamous cell carcinoma were enrolled in the trial. Before TCR sequencing, CD4+ and CD8+ T cells were separately sorted from peripheral blood.

The source was CD4+ or CD8+ T cells sorted from blood, collected in a trial of the OX40 agonist ivuxolimab. The TCR was taken from an adult with an advanced solid tumor such as melanoma, head and neck, liver or kidney cancer. The sequence is built from TRBV7-6 and TRBJ1-4; tentative D gene TRBD1, with 6 bases matching. The CDR3 sequence is CASSRNPQGRHEKLFF. The nucleotide sequence reads TGTGCCAGCAGTCGAAACCCACAGGGACGACATGAAAAACTGTTTTTT.